The 27 T cell receptor beta chains below come from one sample, sequenced in a study of intratumoral heterogeneity in liver cancer. Assay used: immunoSEQ multiplex PCR; TCRdb lists only in-frame clones, some missing. The data hold approximately 20,000 clones, with just under 75% observed a single time. The material sequenced was tumor-adjacent normal tissue, taken before any cancer treatment. The receptors originated from a woman in her 70s with hepatocellular carcinoma.

In its sample, this clone ranks as medium-sized. V and J are TRBV2 and TRBJ1-1; no clear D. The germline V and J ends were trimmed by 2 bases and 0 bases, with 10 bases remaining between them. The CDR3 consists of 15 residues. Germline CDR1 reads SNHLY; CDR2 reads FYNNEI. The chain's CDR3 is CASSENRAVNTEAFF. CDR3 DNA: TGTGCCAGCAGTGAAAATCGGGCGGTGAACACTGAAGCTTTCTTT.

This chain joins TRBV7-6 and TRBJ2-7; TRBD2 aligns across 7 bases. The CDR3 length is 13 residues. V trimming: 5 bases; J trimming: 2 bases; junction bases outside the gene matches: 3. Looked up from germline, CDR1 is SGHVS and CDR2 is FNYEAQ. CDR3 DNA sequence: TGTGCCAGCAGCCCGGGGGGAACCTACGAGCAGTACTTC. This translates into CASSPGGTYEQYF.

The chain is built from TRBV28 and TRBJ2-7; TRBD1 or TRBD2 may be the D gene (5 bases each). CDR1 is MDHEN and CDR2 is SYDVKM in the germline V gene. The V end lost 2 bases, the J end lost 7 bases, and 18 bases lay between the germline ends. The CDR3 totals 15 residues. The CDR3 DNA reads TGTGCCAGCAGTTTAGGAGGACAAGCTCTAGGAGAGCAGTACTTC. Residues: CASSLGGQALGEQYF.

The rearrangement uses TRBV5-1 and TRBJ2-7; a possible D gene is TRBD1 (6 bases). Germline assignment: CDR1 SGHRS and CDR2 YFSETQ. Trimming shortened V by 5 bases and J by 3 bases, and 12 bases separated the two germline ends. The CDR3 has 13 amino acids. The chain's CDR3 is CASSGTGNYEQYF. DNA of the CDR3: TGCGCCAGCAGTGGAACAGGGAACTACGAGCAGTACTTC.

CDR3 region: CASSLGGTDTQYF. The DNA of the CDR3 is TGTGCCAGCAGCTTAGGGGGGACAGATACGCAGTATTTT. The rearrangement joins TRBV7-6 to TRBJ2-3; D possibly matches TRBD1 or TRBD2 (5 bases each). From germline, CDR1 is SGHVS and CDR2 FNYEAQ. The CDR3 is made up of 13 amino acids. With 1 base removed from V and 3 bases from J, the gap between germline ends came to 5 bases. The variable domain in full, completed from reference TRBV7-6 and TRBJ2-3, reads GAGVSQSPRYKVTKRGQDVALRCDPISGHVSLYWYRQALGQGPEFLTYFNYEAQQDKSGLPNDRFSAERPEGSISTLTIQRTEQRDSAMYRCASSLGGTDTQYFGPGTRLTVL.

This clone was seen only once. V usage is TRBV7-8 and J usage is TRBJ2-7, with 8 bases fitting TRBD1. CDR3 length: 14 amino acids. Trimming at V came to 4 bases and at J to 2 bases, leaving 4 bases not matched to a gene. Germline V gives CDR1 SGHVS, CDR2 FQNEAQ. CDR3 bases: TGTGCCAGCAGCTGGACAGGGCTGGCCTACGAGCAGTACTTC. Amino acids: CASSWTGLAYEQYF.

This chain joins TRBV27 and TRBJ1-1; D perhaps matches TRBD1 (5 bases). Germline CDR1 reads MNHEY; CDR2 reads SMNVEV (reference sequence). The CDR3 is 15 residues long. V dropped 3 bases and J dropped 3 bases, with 14 bases sitting between them. The CDR3 reads CASSLDGLGDTEAFF. The DNA of the CDR3 is TGTGCCAGCAGTTTGGACGGCTTAGGGGACACTGAAGCTTTCTTT.

This clone was seen a handful of times. The genes are TRBV6-2 or TRBV6-3 and TRBJ2-2; possible D gene TRBD2, 6 bases. Germline CDR1 reads MNHEY; CDR2 reads SVGEGT. The CDR3 sequence is 15 residues long. V was shortened by 5 bases and J by 1 base, with 11 bases between the two germline ends. CDR3 sequence reads: CASSAGLRNTGELFF. CDR3 DNA sequence: TGTGCCAGCAGTGCGGGACTTAGGAACACCGGGGAGCTGTTTTTT.

The chain is built from TRBV18 and TRBJ2-7, with 7 bases fitting TRBD2. The CDR3 runs 14 residues. J lost 3 bases, V lost 4 bases, and 6 bases had no gene match. Per germline, CDR1 KGHSH and CDR2 LQKENI. Here the CDR3 reads CASSQGAGSYEQYF. DNA of the CDR3: TGTGCCAGCTCACAAGGAGCGGGGAGCTACGAGCAGTACTTC.

The CDR3 protein is CASSPTSGFSYEQYF. The CDR3 DNA is TGTGCCAGCAGCCCGACTAGCGGATTCTCCTACGAGCAGTACTTC. V is TRBV4-2 and J is TRBJ2-7; TRBD2 matches 9 bases. The CDR3 totals 15 residues. The V gene's germline CDR1 is LGHNA and CDR2 YNFKEQ. The J segment lost 0 bases and the V segment lost 4 bases, leaving 4 bases of the junction unmatched.

The chain joins TRBV19 to TRBJ2-1, with 11 bases lining up with TRBD2. Germline V gene data show CDR1 as LNHDA and CDR2 as SQIVND (reference sequence). The CDR3 contains 17 residues. The trim removed 6 bases at V and 9 bases at J, leaving 16 bases unmatched. CDR3 nucleotide sequence: TGTGCCAGTAGCCCCCACCTCCTAGCGGGAGGAATTGTTGAGCAGTTCTTC. This translates into CASSPHLLAGGIVEQFF.

Here the CDR3 reads CASSYSDPTDTQYF. In DNA, the CDR3 is TGCGCCAGCAGCTATAGCGATCCCACAGATACGCAGTATTTT. The chain couples TRBV5-1 to TRBJ2-3; tentatively, D is TRBD2 (5 bases). Trimming stripped 3 bases from V and 2 bases from J, with 10 bases between. The CDR3 extends over 14 amino acids. CDR1 SGHRS and CDR2 YFSETQ come from the germline V gene.

This clone showed up just once. The rearrangement links TRBV30 to TRBJ1-1, with a weak D call TRBD1 (6 bases). Trimming left V 3 bases short and J 1 base short, with 15 bases between. The CDR3 consists of 15 residues. Germline V gene lookup returns CDR1 GTSNPN and CDR2 SVGIG (reference sequence). CDR3 sequence: CAWSPPRGQNTEAFF. The CDR3 nucleotides read TGTGCCTGGAGCCCCCCCCGGGGGCAGAACACTGAAGCTTTCTTT.

V usage is TRBV11-3 and J usage is TRBJ2-2, with no clear D. The CDR3 sequence is 14 residues long. CDR1 and CDR2 from the germline V gene are SGHNT and YENEEA. V shed 2 bases and J shed 6 bases, with 10 bases lying between them. The CDR3 DNA reads TGTGCCAGCAGCTTACCGGACCACTCCGGGGAGCTGTTTTTT. Translated, it gives CASSLPDHSGELFF.

Only one count was recorded for this clone. J is TRBJ1-5 and V is TRBV2; no clear D gene. CDR1 is SNHLY and CDR2 is FYNNEI in the germline V gene. The V gene lost 6 bases and the J gene lost 0 bases, with 6 bases spanning the gap. This CDR3 is 13 amino acids long. The CDR3 protein is CASRSYSNQPQHF. The CDR3 nucleotides are TGTGCCAGCAGGAGTTATAGCAATCAGCCCCAGCATTTT.

This clone has more than one count but fewer than ten. The genes are TRBV7-9 and TRBJ2-5; 7 bases are shared with TRBD2. After removal of 2 bases from V and 1 base from J, the junction contained 4 bases not matched to a gene. CDR1 SEHNR and CDR2 FQNEAQ come from the germline V gene (reference sequence). The CDR3 runs to 15 residues. In nucleotides, the CDR3 is TGTGCCAGCAGCTTACCTCTAGCGGCCCAAGAGACCCAGTACTTC. Encoded protein: CASSLPLAAQETQYF.

V usage is TRBV6-5 and J usage is TRBJ2-7, with D hard to call. Germline CDR1 MNHEY, CDR2 SVGAGI. Trimming cost V 5 bases and J 7 bases, with 15 bases left between them. CDR3 length: 13 amino acids. The CDR3 loop is CASSPGPSGEQYF. As DNA, the CDR3 is TGTGCCAGCAGTCCCGGGCCTTCCGGAGAGCAGTACTTC.

V is TRBV28 and J is TRBJ1-1; D remains ambiguous. CDR1 is MDHEN, CDR2 SYDVKM, per germline. The CDR3 has 16 amino acids. Trimming shortened V by 3 bases and J by 2 bases, and 16 bases separated the two germline ends. CDR3 in DNA: TGTGCCAGCAGTTTGATCAGTTTCTCGGCCAACACTGAAGCTTTCTTT. Its protein product is CASSLISFSANTEAFF.

This clone was detected only a few times. The chain couples TRBV2 to TRBJ2-7, with 8 nucleotides matching TRBD1. After removal of 3 bases from V and 5 bases from J, the junction contained 6 bases not matched to a gene. This CDR3 is built from 14 residues. The germline V gene encodes CDR1 SNHLY and CDR2 FYNNEI. The CDR3 reads CASSDQGAIHEQYF. CDR3 in DNA: TGTGCCAGCAGTGATCAGGGGGCCATCCACGAGCAGTACTTC.

This chain joins TRBV4-2 and TRBJ2-1, with 10 bases fitting TRBD2. The V gene's germline CDR1 is LGHNA and CDR2 YNFKEQ. The CDR3 runs 16 residues. J was trimmed by 7 bases and V by 0 bases; bases with no gene match: 6. The CDR3 reads CASSQDLAGDPNEQFF. For the CDR3, the DNA is TGTGCCAGCAGCCAAGATCTAGCGGGAGATCCAAATGAGCAGTTCTTC.

The rearrangement links TRBV6-1 to TRBJ2-7; possible D gene TRBD2, 6 bases. V lost 0 bases and J 6 bases, leaving 6 bases between the germline ends. Germline V gene data show CDR1 as MNHNS and CDR2 as SASEGT. The CDR3 loop spans 12 amino acids. CDR3: CASSEARGEQYF. In DNA, the CDR3 is TGTGCCAGCAGTGAAGCGCGGGGCGAGCAGTACTTC.

The chain uses TRBV5-1 and TRBJ2-3; the D gene could be TRBD1 or TRBD2 (6 bases each). With 4 bases removed from V and 4 bases from J, the gap between germline ends came to 16 bases. The germline gives CDR1 SGHRS, CDR2 YFSETQ. The CDR3 contains 15 residues. CDR3 residues: CASSLGGGISDTQYF. The CDR3 DNA sequence: TGCGCCAGCAGCCTGGGGGGCGGGATCTCAGATACGCAGTATTTT.

V gene TRBV24-1 combines with J gene TRBJ1-2, with no clear D. CDR1 is KGHDR, CDR2 SFDVKD, per germline. V gave up 7 bases and J gave up 3 bases, with 8 bases separating them. There are 12 residues in the CDR3. CDR3 nucleotide sequence: TGTGCCACCAGGGACCCCTACTATGGCTACACCTTC. It codes for CATRDPYYGYTF.

CDR3 DNA sequence: TGTGCCAGCACCTGGACTAGCGGCAATGAGCAGTTCTTC. Protein: CASTWTSGNEQFF. The V call is TRBV12-3 or TRBV12-4, the J call TRBJ2-1; 10 bases line up with TRBD2. J lost 6 bases, V lost 7 bases, and 3 bases had no gene match. The CDR3 loop spans 13 amino acids.

The chain links TRBV7-9 to TRBJ1-2; D unresolved. This CDR3 contains 16 residues. The germline V gene has CDR1 SEHNR and CDR2 FQNEAQ (reference sequence). The V end lost 1 base, the J end lost 4 bases, and 16 bases lay between the germline ends. This CDR3 is CASSLGGVRQFYGYTF. DNA for the CDR3: TGTGCCAGCAGCTTAGGAGGTGTTCGGCAGTTCTATGGCTACACCTTC.

This clone was seen a single time. V gene TRBV27 combines with J gene TRBJ1-1, with D possibly TRBD1 on 5 matching bases. Germline CDR1 MNHEY, CDR2 SMNVEV (reference sequence). Trimming pared 5 bases from V and 5 bases from J, leaving 18 bases between. The CDR3 runs to 15 residues. CDR3 in amino acids: CASSPIETGGTEAFF. CDR3 sequence (DNA): TGTGCCAGCAGTCCAATCGAGACGGGGGGGACTGAAGCTTTCTTT.

This chain joins TRBV19 and TRBJ2-2; 7 bases line up with TRBD2. This CDR3 spans 13 amino acids. V shed 2 bases and J 8 bases; nucleotides not matched to a gene: 2. Germline CDR1 LNHDA, CDR2 SQIVND (reference sequence). The DNA of the CDR3 is TGTGCCAGTAGTATAACGGGAGGAGGGGAGCTGTTTTTT. Its translation: CASSITGGGELFF. Based on the CDR3 plus reference TRBV19 and TRBJ2-2, the full variable domain is DGGITQSPKYLFRKEGQNVTLSCEQNLNHDAMYWYRQDPGQGLRLIYYSQIVNDFQKGDIAEGYSVSREKKESFPLTVTSAQKNPTAFYLCASSITGGGELFFGEGSRLTVL.